The clone carrying this T cell receptor beta chain was observed once. The antigen is unknown. In the same sample, other DNA sequences code for this CDR3. This record belongs to a study of shared clonotypes between healthy human individuals. Study overall: Per-donor plates numbered three CD4 naive, three CD4 memory, two CD8 naive and one CD8 memory.

General study points: Clonotypes shared by all four sorted-subset donors had higher generation probabilities than non-shared clonotypes.

Sequenced by immunoSEQ multiplex PCR; TCRdb stores in-frame clones only, minus some. The data show roughly 1 million clones, about 75% seen once. V was pared by 4 bases and J by 1 base, with 12 bases between. The CDR3 covers 14 residues. Germline V gives CDR1 SGHNT, CDR2 YYREEE (reference sequence). Sequencing used memory CD4+ T cells sorted from blood. Subset noted: CD45RA-negative fraction. The chain has TRBV5-4 and TRBJ2-7; no clear D gene. This clonotype was obtained from a man between 18 and 35 years old in good health. CDR3 sequence: CASSLRAGSYEQYF. The CDR3 nucleotides read TGTGCCAGCAGCCTAAGGGCAGGATCCTACGAGCAGTACTTC.